The 18 T cell receptor beta chains reported below all come from one sample, sequenced in a study of blood T cell repertoires in COVID-19 (dated by TCRdb to the early 2020s). The library was obtained by the immunoSEQ multiplex PCR assay. Imported from immuneACCESS, the table was reduced by TCRdb to in-frame sequences with V and J called. These copies leave out some clones; in studies compared against another copy, an unresolved V gene accounts for under half, and the cause of the remainder is not known. The sample data list nearly 110,000 clones, and approximately 84% of these were observed just once. Around 15% of the sample comes from the top ten. The specimen was peripheral blood. The receptors were sampled from a woman in her fifties or sixties with acute or convalescent COVID-19.

The chain links TRBV19 to TRBJ1-2, with 10 positions matching TRBD1. CDR1 LNHDA and CDR2 SQIVND come from the germline V gene (reference sequence). V trimming: 10 bases; J trimming: 7 bases; junction bases outside the gene matches: 15. The CDR3 spans 15 residues. This chain's CDR3 is CATATGDRGYGGYTF. The CDR3 nucleotides read TGTGCCACCGCGACCGGGGACAGGGGTTATGGTGGCTACACCTTC.

This clone was observed a handful of times. This rearrangement joins TRBV18 to TRBJ1-3; 8 bases line up with TRBD1. Trimming cost V 3 bases and J 0 bases; bases outside gene matches: 7. Germline lookup yields CDR1 KGHSH and CDR2 LQKENI. The length of the CDR3 is 17 residues. CDR3 coding DNA: TGTGCCAGCTCACCGGGACAGGTGCAAAGCTCTGGAAACACCATATATTTT. Protein sequence: CASSPGQVQSSGNTIYF.

The sample holds one count of this clone. The chain couples TRBV24-1 to TRBJ2-1, with TRBD1 matching 7 bases. The CDR3 consists of 16 residues. CDR1 is KGHDR, CDR2 SFDVKD, per germline. V dropped 3 bases and J dropped 2; count of bases not matched to a gene: 6. DNA for the CDR3: TGTGCCACCAGTGATCCCAGGACAGGAGCCTACAATGAGCAGTTCTTC. Translated, it gives CATSDPRTGAYNEQFF.

The rearrangement links TRBV6-5 to TRBJ1-6, with 8 positions matching TRBD1. The germline V gene has CDR1 MNHEY and CDR2 SVGAGI. The junction had 8 bases not matched to a gene; V was cut back by 5 bases and J by 8 bases. The CDR3 is made up of 15 amino acids. The CDR3 region has the DNA TGTGCCAGCAGTCAGAGACAGGGGTCCGATTCACCCCTCCACTTT. Protein sequence: CASSQRQGSDSPLHF.

This rearrangement joins TRBV7-2 to TRBJ2-7; D is perhaps TRBD1 (5 bases). V was clipped by 4 bases and J by 5 bases, with 15 bases between them. Germline V gene sequence: CDR1 SGHTA, CDR2 FQGNSA. This CDR3 has 14 residues. CDR3 bases: TGTGCCAGCAGCTACGTGGGGCCGAAAAACGAGCAGTACTTC. Protein: CASSYVGPKNEQYF.

The chain links TRBV14 to TRBJ1-1; maybe TRBD1 (5 bases). The V end was cut by 0 bases, the J end by 4 bases, with 12 bases between. Germline CDR1 is SGHDN and CDR2 is FVKESK. This CDR3 has 15 residues. CDR3 coding DNA: TGTGCCAGCAGCCAAGAGCGGGGCAGGGTCACTGAAGCTTTCTTT. Translating gives CASSQERGRVTEAFF.

The J gene is TRBJ2-1, the V gene TRBV10-2, with 8 bases that match TRBD2. In germline, CDR1 is WSHSY, CDR2 SAAADI. V lost 4 bases, J lost 0 bases, and 8 bases stayed unmatched. The length of the CDR3 is 17 residues. The CDR3 loop is CASSGSGASISYNEQFF. Here the CDR3 DNA reads TGCGCCAGCAGTGGTAGCGGGGCGTCTATCTCCTACAATGAGCAGTTCTTC.

The chain links TRBV6-6 to TRBJ1-2; 10 nucleotides align to TRBD1. J was trimmed by 6 bases and V by 6 bases; bases with no gene match: 4. The germline V gene has CDR1 MNHNY and CDR2 SVGAGI (reference sequence). The CDR3 has 13 residues. CDR3 nucleotide sequence: TGTGCCAGCAGCATGGGACAGGGGAATGGCTACACCTTC. It yields the protein CASSMGQGNGYTF.

The V and J genes are TRBV5-1 and TRBJ2-2, with a possible D match to TRBD2 (6 bases). Trimming left V 8 bases short and J 8 bases short, with 19 bases between. The length of the CDR3 is 14 residues. The germline V gene encodes CDR1 SGHRS and CDR2 YFSETQ. The CDR3 bases are TGCGCCAGGGGACCCGGGACTGGCACGGGGGAGCTGTTTTTT. Residues: CARGPGTGTGELFF.

V is TRBV5-5 and J is TRBJ2-2, with TRBD1 as a possible D gene (5 bases). Germline assignment: CDR1 SGHKS and CDR2 YYEKEE (reference sequence). The CDR3 sequence is 18 residues long. V was cut by 4 bases and J by 1 base, with 20 bases left in between. The CDR3 DNA reads TGTGCCAGCAGCGAAGGCCCGCAAGGGGTAGGGAACACCGGGGAGCTGTTTTTT. The encoded protein is CASSEGPQGVGNTGELFF. Full variable domain (outside the CDR3, taken from reference TRBV5-5 and TRBJ2-2): DAGVTQSPTHLIKTRGQQVTLRCSPISGHKSVSWYQQVLGQGPQFIFQYYEKEERGRGNFPDRFSARQFPNYSSELNVNALLLGDSALYLCASSEGPQGVGNTGELFFGEGSRLTVL.

The chain carries TRBV29-1 and TRBJ2-3; 7 nucleotides align to TRBD2. Losses at the gene ends were 5 bases for V and 0 bases for J; bases not matched to a gene: 11. CDR3 length: 16 amino acids. Germline CDR1 reads SQVTM; CDR2 reads ANQGSEA. The CDR3 region has the DNA TGCAGCGTTTTTCACACCGGCGGGGGTAGCACAGATACGCAGTATTTT. Protein: CSVFHTGGGSTDTQYF.

V is TRBV5-1 and J is TRBJ2-4; D possibly corresponds to TRBD1 (6 bases). Per germline, CDR1 SGHRS and CDR2 YFSETQ. The CDR3 runs 14 residues. V lost 2 bases and J 1 base, leaving 7 bases between the germline ends. The CDR3 reads CASSFGQAKNIQYF. CDR3 sequence (DNA): TGCGCCAGCAGCTTTGGACAGGCCAAAAACATTCAGTACTTC.

This chain links TRBV2 with TRBJ2-3; D possibly corresponds to TRBD2 (6 bases). CDR3 length equals 14 residues. From germline, CDR1 is SNHLY and CDR2 FYNNEI. Between the trimmed V and J ends, which lost 5 bases and 1 base, there was a span of 10 bases. This chain's CDR3 is CASSIGTRTDTQYF. The CDR3 DNA follows: TGTGCCAGCAGTATTGGGACTCGCACAGATACGCAGTATTTT.

This chain uses TRBV19 with TRBJ1-4; tentatively, D is TRBD1 (5 bases). Germline values: CDR1 LNHDA, CDR2 SQIVND (reference sequence). V was pared by 2 bases and J by 7 bases, with 17 bases between. CDR3 length equals 16 residues. The CDR3 loop is CASSIRRGSNSEKLFF. CDR3 DNA sequence: TGTGCCAGTAGTATACGGCGGGGGTCGAACAGTGAAAAACTGTTTTTT. The complete variable domain, with remaining parts taken from reference TRBV19 and TRBJ1-4, reads DGGITQSPKYLFRKEGQNVTLSCEQNLNHDAMYWYRQDPGQGLRLIYYSQIVNDFQKGDIAEGYSVSREKKESFPLTVTSAQKNPTAFYLCASSIRRGSNSEKLFFGSGTQLSVL.

J is TRBJ1-2 and V is TRBV6-1; weak D call: TRBD1 (5 bases). V gave up 0 bases and J gave up 4 bases, with 18 bases separating them. There are 17 residues in the CDR3. Germline V gives CDR1 MNHNS, CDR2 SASEGT. The CDR3: CASSEALGGAVGYGYTF. CDR3 DNA: TGTGCCAGCAGTGAAGCGTTGGGTGGGGCTGTCGGCTATGGCTACACCTTC.

This rearrangement joins TRBV24-1 to TRBJ1-1; D not resolved. The CDR3 extends over 13 amino acids. CDR1 and CDR2 (germline): KGHDR, SFDVKD. The V and J ends lost 5 bases and 8 bases respectively, with 14 bases between them. CDR3: CATSAPGGGEAFF. The CDR3 DNA sequence: TGTGCCACCAGTGCCCCGGGTGGAGGGGAAGCTTTCTTT.

To note about this clone: The sample carries other DNA sequences with the same CDR3. This chain joins TRBV5-8 and TRBJ2-2, with TRBD2 matching over 10 bases. Germline trimming cut 5 bases from V and 0 bases from J; bases unmatched to any gene: 4. The CDR3 loop spans 16 amino acids. Germline values: CDR1 SGHTS, CDR2 YDEGEE. The CDR3 DNA reads as TGTGCCAGCAGTTTTGGACTAGCGGCGAACACCGGGGAGCTGTTTTTT. This translates into CASSFGLAANTGELFF.

The table lists this clone with a few counts. The chain is built from TRBV5-1 and TRBJ2-1, with D possibly matching TRBD1 (7 bases). Germline-derived CDR1 and CDR2 are SGHRS and YFSETQ. The CDR3 is 16 amino acids. The germline V and J ends were trimmed by 5 bases and 4 bases, with 19 bases remaining between them. The CDR3 nucleotides read TGCGCCAGCAGGCCAGGGGGAGGTTCCCGGTACAATGAGCAGTTCTTC. Encoded protein: CASRPGGGSRYNEQFF.